This TCR beta chain was obtained from a study of vaccination effects on CD4 cells after COVID-19. Study-level information: Convalescent patients (n = two) were sampled 16 days and one week prevaccination.

The trim removed 1 base at V and 3 bases at J, leaving 6 bases unmatched. From germline, CDR1 is LNHNV and CDR2 YYDKDF (reference sequence). This CDR3 is 16 amino acids long. It was after approximately 10 days of culture that CD4+ T cells were isolated. The person had PCR-confirmed SARS-CoV-2 infection between March and December 2020. IL-2 medium was substituted for half the medium on days 3 and 7. This clone has just one count. Its target is unknown. Assay used: immunoSEQ multiplex PCR; TCRdb lists only in-frame clones, some missing. The table includes tens of thousands of clones, around 76% detected once.

The receptor was isolated from a human donor who had a prior SARS-CoV-2 infection. This chain uses TRBV15 with TRBJ1-5, with 7 bases identical to TRBD1. This sample comprised CD4+ T cells from PBMCs cultured without peptide, obtained before COVID-19 vaccination. CDR3 coding DNA: TGTGCCACCAGCAGAGTCCCAGGGGGTCACAATCAGCCCCAGCATTTT. Protein product: CATSRVPGGHNQPQHF.